The 10 T cell receptor beta chains below come from one sample, sequenced in a study of beta chain features in type 1 diabetes. General observations from the study: Across all four CD4+ subsets, people with type 1 diabetes showed modestly shorter TCRB CDR3s.

Every bit of the isolated RNA underwent reverse transcription, so sequencing read expressed TCRB transcripts. The data were produced by immunoSEQ multiplex PCR, yet TCRdb's version contains in-frame clones alone and is incomplete. The data contain hundreds of thousands of clones, 11% to 15% of them singletons. Their cognate antigens are unknown. The sample consisted of naive CD4+ T cells from blood. The receptor source for this set is a man aged 18 to 30 with type 1 diabetes.

The chain is built from TRBV7-2 and TRBJ2-2; 7 bases match TRBD2. This CDR3 has 16 residues. Germline loops: CDR1 SGHTA, CDR2 FQGNSA. With V trimmed by 2 bases and J by 2 bases, 5 bases remained unmatched. The CDR3 DNA is TGTGCCAGCAGCTTATTCCGACTAGCCAACACCGGGGAGCTGTTTTTT. Translation gives CASSLFRLANTGELFF.

The V gene is TRBV6-5, the J gene TRBJ2-7; D perhaps matches TRBD2 (7 bases). V dropped 2 bases and J dropped 3 bases, with 14 bases sitting between them. The CDR3 loop spans 15 amino acids. The germline V gene has CDR1 MNHEY and CDR2 SVGAGI. CDR3 bases: TGTGCCAGCAGTTACGGGGGGGGCACGGGCTACGAGCAGTACTTC. Its translation: CASSYGGGTGYEQYF.

This clone was seen a handful of times. The J gene is TRBJ2-2, the V gene TRBV6-5; D remains ambiguous. CDR3 size: 14 residues. Per the germline V gene, CDR1 is MNHEY and CDR2 is SVGAGI. V was pared by 4 bases and J by 0 bases, with 6 bases between. The CDR3 spells CASSWNTNTGELFF. The CDR3 DNA reads as TGTGCCAGCAGTTGGAATACGAACACCGGGGAGCTGTTTTTT.

The chain uses TRBV30 and TRBJ2-5, with 7 positions matching TRBD1. The assigned J gene may be wrong: the sequence end matches TRBJ2-7 better. Germline lookup yields CDR1 GTSNPN and CDR2 SVGIG (reference sequence). The CDR3 runs 11 residues. The DNA for the CDR3 is TGTGCCTGGAGGACAGGGCGCGAGCAGTACTTC. Its protein is CAWRTGREQYF.

The chain joins TRBV18 to TRBJ2-5; possibly TRBD1 for D (6 bases). Germline V CDR1 and CDR2: KGHSH, LQKENI. V was clipped by 6 bases and J by 5 bases, with 19 bases between them. The CDR3 runs to 15 residues. As DNA, the CDR3 is TGTGCCAGCTCGCGTTCAGGGGCAGCACGGGAGACCCAGTACTTC. Translation: CASSRSGAARETQYF.

The chain employs TRBV5-4 and TRBJ1-1; D perhaps matches TRBD1 (5 bases). Between the trimmed V and J ends, which lost 4 bases and 0 bases, there was a span of 13 bases. CDR1 and CDR2 (germline): SGHNT, YYREEE (reference sequence). CDR3 length equals 15 residues. The CDR3 region has the DNA TGTGCCAGCAGCCCAGCGGGAGGGGTGAACACTGAAGCTTTCTTT. The encoded protein is CASSPAGGVNTEAFF.

This clone was seen more than once but under ten times. The gene calls are TRBV7-9 and TRBJ1-5; 9 nucleotides agree with TRBD1. The CDR3 extends over 16 amino acids. The germline gives CDR1 SEHNR, CDR2 FQNEAQ (reference sequence). The V and J ends lost 5 bases and 3 bases, in that order; junction bases with no gene match: 8. The CDR3: CASSLGTGSDNQPQHF. DNA for the CDR3: TGTGCCAGCAGCCTCGGGACAGGGTCGGACAATCAGCCCCAGCATTTT.

Here the CDR3 reads CASSLAIYSDYGYTF. As DNA, the CDR3 is TGTGCCAGCAGCTTAGCGATTTACAGCGACTATGGCTACACCTTC. This rearrangement joins TRBV7-2 to TRBJ1-2; D remains unclear. This CDR3 spans 15 amino acids. Germline V lookup: CDR1 SGHTA, CDR2 FQGNSA. V was trimmed by 0 bases and J by 3 bases, leaving 11 bases between them.

Only a few counts were recorded for this clone. This chain connects TRBV4-1 to TRBJ2-1; 7 nucleotides align to TRBD2. This CDR3 region has 16 residues. Unmatched junction bases numbered 6, after V lost 4 bases and J lost 0 bases. Germline CDR1 MGHRA, CDR2 YSYEKL. The CDR3 sequence is CASSPGGGSSYNEQFF. CDR3 coding DNA: TGCGCCAGCAGCCCGGGAGGCGGAAGCTCCTACAATGAGCAGTTCTTC.

The V gene is TRBV7-9, the J gene TRBJ2-2, with a possible D match to TRBD2 (5 bases). V was cut by 5 bases and J by 3 bases, with 13 bases left in between. Germline V gene sequence: CDR1 SEHNR, CDR2 FQNEAQ (reference sequence). This CDR3 comprises 15 residues. The CDR3 DNA reads TGTGCCAGCAGCACTAAGACGCGGGACACCGGGGAGCTGTTTTTT. This translates into CASSTKTRDTGELFF.